This passage covers 6 T cell receptor beta chains from one sample sequenced in a study of blood T cells in healthy people across ages. For the second PCR, which ran for roughly 6 to 12 cycles, a sample-barcoded 5' primer and a J-beta primer mix were used. TCRdb reprocessed the 5' RACE reads with MiXCR, giving one entry per CDR3 protein. The sample has roughly 1.9 million distinct CDR3 sequences, around 42% seen once; the top ten hold roughly 24%. Sequencing was performed on blood. These receptor sequences come from a human donor in good health.

This clonotype was observed a few times. This sequence joins TRBV6-6 and TRBJ1-5; possible D gene TRBD1, 5 bases. Per germline, CDR1 MNHNY and CDR2 SVGAGI (reference sequence). The CDR3 totals 13 residues. V was pared by 9 bases and J by 6 bases, with 15 bases between. CDR3 amino acids: CASHVWGGQPQHF. CDR3 DNA sequence: TGTGCCAGTCATGTTTGGGGCGGTCAGCCCCAGCATTTT.

Comments on this clonotype: A much larger clone differs from this one at a single base, so this may be a read error. This chain joins TRBV27 and TRBJ1-2; TRBD1 aligns across 11 bases. J lost 4 bases, V lost 6 bases, and 4 bases had no gene match. The germline gives CDR1 MNHEY, CDR2 SMNVEV (reference sequence). There are 14 residues in the CDR3. CDR3 residues: CASSWTGGSYGYTF. CDR3 coding DNA: TGTGCCAGCAGCTGGACAGGGGGCAGCTATGGCTACACCTTC.

This chain's CDR3 is CASVNNQFYGYTF. CDR3 sequence (DNA): TGTGCCAGCGTGAACAATCAATTCTATGGCTACACCTTC. The chain has TRBV6-5 and TRBJ1-2; no definite D call. The CDR3 sequence is 13 residues long. Germline V gene sequence: CDR1 MNHEY, CDR2 SVGAGI. The ends were cut back, 8 bases at V and 4 bases at J, with 14 bases in the middle.

This clonotype was seen a few times. This chain links TRBV9 with TRBJ2-3; D unresolved. Germline assignment: CDR1 SGDLS and CDR2 YYNGEE. The CDR3 has 15 amino acids. Trimming shortened V by 0 bases and J by 0 bases, and 8 bases separated the two germline ends. The CDR3 region is CASSVGTASTDTQYF. CDR3 bases: TGTGCCAGCAGCGTAGGGACGGCTAGCACAGATACGCAGTATTTT.

The chain joins TRBV13 to TRBJ2-7; 10 bases fit TRBD2. J was trimmed by 0 bases and V by 5 bases; bases with no gene match: 4. This CDR3 has 15 residues. Germline CDR1 is PRHDT and CDR2 is FYEKMQ (reference sequence). The chain's CDR3 is CASSGRTSGSYEQYF. For the CDR3, the DNA is TGTGCCAGCAGCGGCAGGACTAGCGGCTCCTACGAGCAGTACTTC.

This rearrangement joins TRBV7-2 to TRBJ2-3; 11 nucleotides agree with TRBD2. CDR1 is SGHTA, CDR2 FQGNSA, per germline. V was pared by 6 bases and J by 2 bases, with 7 bases of the junction left unmatched. The CDR3 length is 16 residues. CDR3 nucleotide sequence: TGTGCCAGCAGGCAAACTAGCGGGGGCAACACAGATACGCAGTATTTT. Residues: CASRQTSGGNTDTQYF.